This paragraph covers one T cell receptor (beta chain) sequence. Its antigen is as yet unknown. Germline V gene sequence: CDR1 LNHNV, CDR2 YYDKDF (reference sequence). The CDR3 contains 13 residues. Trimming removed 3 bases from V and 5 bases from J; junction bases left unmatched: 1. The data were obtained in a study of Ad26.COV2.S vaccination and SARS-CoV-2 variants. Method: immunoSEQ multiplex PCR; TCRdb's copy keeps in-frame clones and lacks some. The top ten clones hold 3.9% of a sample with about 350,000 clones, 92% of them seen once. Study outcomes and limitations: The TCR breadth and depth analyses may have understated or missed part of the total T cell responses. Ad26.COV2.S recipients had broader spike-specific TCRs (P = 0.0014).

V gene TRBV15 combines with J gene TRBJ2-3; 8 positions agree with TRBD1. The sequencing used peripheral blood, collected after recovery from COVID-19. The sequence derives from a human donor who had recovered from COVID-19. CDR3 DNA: TGTGCCACCAGCAGTACAGGGGGAGATACGCAGTATTTT. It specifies CATSSTGGDTQYF.